These 21 T cell receptor beta chains originate from one sample sequenced in a study of yellow fever vaccine responses in identical twins (dated by TCRdb to between 2018 and 2020). The library relied on RT-PCR. The instrument was an Illumina HiSeq 2500. TCRdb handled the public reads itself, with Q25 trimming in fastp and clone calling in MiXCR, and kept productive beta chains. Each CDR3 protein gets just one entry, which takes the most common genes and DNA from the rows behind it. In this sample the table shows nearly 11,000 distinct CDR3 sequences, over 75% of which occur a single time. The ten biggest clones cover under 9.5% of the sample. The sample was T cells from blood (PBMCs), unsorted or a sorted subset (not recorded which), taken before or after yellow fever vaccination (not recorded which). Receptors originate from a woman aged 18-29 years who received the yellow fever vaccine. Donor details come from another sample of the same person, matched by shared clones.

V usage is TRBV7-6 and J usage is TRBJ1-6; D not certain. This CDR3 region has 13 residues. V shed 1 base and J shed 7 bases, with 5 bases lying between them. CDR1 and CDR2 from the germline V gene are SGHVS and FNYEAQ. This CDR3 reads CASSLGLNSPLHF. As DNA, the CDR3 is TGTGCCAGCAGCTTAGGTTTGAATTCACCCCTCCACTTT.

The table lists this clonotype with a few counts. The chain is built from TRBV3-1 and TRBJ2-7, with D possibly being TRBD1 (6 bases). The ends were cut back, 2 bases at V and 0 bases at J, with 20 bases in the middle. Germline values: CDR1 LGHDT, CDR2 YNNKEL (reference sequence). The CDR3 loop spans 18 amino acids. The CDR3: CASSQKASQGTYSYEQYF. CDR3 DNA: TGTGCCAGCAGCCAAAAAGCGTCGCAGGGGACCTACTCCTACGAGCAGTACTTC.

This clonotype was observed a single time. The chain combines TRBV15 with TRBJ2-7, with D possibly being TRBD2 (6 bases). The germline CDR1 and CDR2 sequences are LNHNV and YYDKDF (reference sequence). The germline V and J ends were trimmed by 3 bases and 4 bases, with 13 bases remaining between them. The CDR3 covers 14 residues. In nucleotides, the CDR3 is TGTGCCACCAGCAGCCGAACTAGCATTTACGAGCAGTACTTC. It translates to CATSSRTSIYEQYF.

The chain couples TRBV27 to TRBJ2-7, with 8 bases fitting TRBD1. The CDR3 runs 15 residues. CDR1 and CDR2 (germline): MNHEY, SMNVEV (reference sequence). V shed 6 bases and J 4 bases; nucleotides not matched to a gene: 11. CDR3 amino acids: CASSDAPTGAYEQYF. DNA of the CDR3: TGTGCCAGCAGCGACGCCCCGACAGGGGCGTACGAGCAGTACTTC.

In its sample, this clonotype was seen a few times. The rearrangement joins TRBV29-1 to TRBJ1-1, with 9 nucleotides matching TRBD1. The germline CDR1 and CDR2 sequences are SQVTM and ANQGSEA. Trimming at V came to 3 bases and at J to 4 bases, leaving 6 bases not matched to a gene. This CDR3 comprises 14 residues. CDR3 DNA: TGCAGCGTTGACGCGACAGGGGGTGGCACTGAAGCTTTCTTT. It translates to CSVDATGGGTEAFF.

The gene calls are TRBV19 and TRBJ2-2; D is possibly TRBD1 (6 bases). Between the trimmed V and J ends, which lost 7 bases and 1 base, there was a span of 22 bases. Germline CDR1 and CDR2: LNHDA and SQIVND (reference sequence). This CDR3 has 18 amino acids. For the CDR3, the DNA is TGTGCCAGTACCTCCCTGGGACAAATGGGCGTGAACACCGGGGAGCTGTTTTTT. This gives the protein CASTSLGQMGVNTGELFF.

The CDR3 reads CSVWPANTEAFF. The CDR3 DNA sequence: TGCAGCGTTTGGCCCGCGAACACTGAAGCTTTCTTT. The V gene is TRBV29-1, the J gene TRBJ1-1; D gene ambiguous. The CDR3 is made up of 12 amino acids. Germline V CDR1 and CDR2: SQVTM, ANQGSEA. Between the trimmed V and J ends, which lost 5 bases and 1 base, there was a span of 8 bases.

This chain uses TRBV11-2 with TRBJ2-1; 7 nucleotides agree with TRBD2. The CDR3 has 16 residues. The germline CDR1 and CDR2 sequences are SGHAT and FQNNGV. V gave up 1 base and J gave up 8 bases; unmatched junction bases: 11. CDR3 in amino acids: CASSLGPSGTSDEQFF. The DNA for the CDR3 is TGTGCCAGCAGCTTAGGCCCTAGCGGAACCTCGGATGAGCAGTTCTTC. Full variable domain (missing parts from reference TRBV11-2 and TRBJ2-1): EAGVAQSPRYKIIEKRQSVAFWCNPISGHATLYWYQQILGQGPKLLIQFQNNGVVDDSQLPKDRFSAERLKGVDSTLKIQPAKLEDSAVYLCASSLGPSGTSDEQFFGPGTRLTVL.

This sequence joins TRBV7-6 and TRBJ2-1; TRBD2 might be the D (6 bases). Trimming removed 3 bases from V and 5 bases from J, with 11 bases in between. The CDR3 runs to 14 residues. Germline assignment: CDR1 SGHVS and CDR2 FNYEAQ. The DNA for the CDR3 is TGTGCCAGCAGCTTGAGACTAGAGGACAATGAGCAGTTCTTC. This codes for CASSLRLEDNEQFF. The variable domain in full, with the rest retrieved from reference TRBV7-6 and TRBJ2-1, is GAGVSQSPRYKVTKRGQDVALRCDPISGHVSLYWYRQALGQGPEFLTYFNYEAQQDKSGLPNDRFSAERPEGSISTLTIQRTEQRDSAMYRCASSLRLEDNEQFFGPGTRLTVL.

This sequence joins TRBV20-1 and TRBJ2-7; no firm D call. Germline V gene sequence: CDR1 DFQATT, CDR2 SNEGSKA (reference sequence). Trimming took 0 bases from V and 3 from J, leaving 3 bases between them. The length of the CDR3 is 11 residues. CDR3 sequence reads: CSARDNYEQYF. DNA for the CDR3: TGCAGTGCTAGAGACAACTACGAGCAGTACTTC.

This chain uses TRBV24-1 with TRBJ2-5; D gene uncertain. Deletions cut 0 bases from V and 3 bases from J, with 4 bases between. The CDR3 contains 13 residues. Germline CDR1 reads KGHDR; CDR2 reads SFDVKD. CDR3 residues: CATSDLEKETQYF. DNA of the CDR3: TGTGCCACCAGTGATTTGGAAAAAGAGACCCAGTACTTC.

This chain joins TRBV18 and TRBJ2-7; TRBD1 agrees at 11 bases. In germline, CDR1 is KGHSH, CDR2 LQKENI. Trimming took 0 bases from V and 4 from J; bases not matched to a gene: 8. The CDR3 has 17 amino acids. The CDR3 DNA is TGTGCCAGCTCACCACCGGGACAGGGGGTTTCGTTGTACGAGCAGTACTTC. Protein: CASSPPGQGVSLYEQYF. The full variable domain, its missing parts supplied by reference TRBV18 and TRBJ2-7, is NAGVMQNPRHLVRRRGQEARLRCSPMKGHSHVYWYRQLPEEGLKFMVYLQKENIIDESGMPKERFSAEFPKEGPSILRIQQVVRGDSAAYFCASSPPGQGVSLYEQYFGPGTRLTVT.

The rearrangement joins TRBV5-5 to TRBJ1-1; D is uncertain. This CDR3 comprises 13 residues. CDR1 and CDR2 from the germline V gene are SGHKS and YYEKEE (reference sequence). V lost 1 base and J lost 4, with 8 bases in between. The CDR3 nucleotides are TGTGCCAGCAGCTTGTGGAGATCCACTGAAGCTTTCTTT. Translation gives CASSLWRSTEAFF.

The rearrangement links TRBV29-1 to TRBJ2-1; 10 nucleotides agree with TRBD2. This CDR3 is built from 16 residues. Unmatched junction bases numbered 7, after V lost 1 base and J lost 4 bases. CDR1 is SQVTM, CDR2 ANQGSEA, per germline. In DNA form, the CDR3 reads TGCAGCGTTGAAGGTCTAGCGGGGGTGACATACAATGAGCAGTTCTTC. Its translation: CSVEGLAGVTYNEQFF.

The genes are TRBV4-1 and TRBJ1-1, with 7 positions matching TRBD1. In germline, CDR1 is MGHRA, CDR2 YSYEKL. Trimming cost V 5 bases and J 3 bases; bases outside gene matches: 3. The CDR3 loop spans 13 amino acids. This chain's CDR3 is CASSGTGDTEAFF. The CDR3 DNA sequence: TGCGCCAGCAGCGGAACAGGGGACACTGAAGCTTTCTTT.

The rearrangement uses TRBV29-1 and TRBJ2-1; 13 bases line up with TRBD2. CDR3 length equals 14 residues. V shed 7 bases, J shed 5 bases, and the junction held 5 bases outside the gene matches. Germline CDR1 reads SQVTM; CDR2 reads ANQGSEA. The CDR3 DNA follows: TGCAGCGCCGGGACTAGCGGGGACCACAATGAGCAGTTCTTC. It yields the protein CSAGTSGDHNEQFF.

The J gene is TRBJ2-5, the V gene TRBV6-2 or TRBV6-3, with D perhaps being TRBD1 or TRBD2 (5 bases each). CDR3 size: 17 residues. Germline CDR1 MNHEY, CDR2 SVGEGT. The V and J ends lost 2 bases and 4 bases respectively, with 20 bases between them. CDR3 residues: CASSYDEEDPQGETQYF. The CDR3 bases are TGTGCCAGCAGTTACGACGAGGAGGATCCCCAGGGAGAGACCCAGTACTTC.

The rearrangement joins TRBV23-1 to TRBJ2-2, with TRBD1 identical over 11 bases. TRBV23-1 is labeled an ORF, and its function is uncertain. The ends lost 4 bases at V and 2 bases at J; junction bases unmatched: 6. The CDR3 sequence is 17 residues long. CDR3 sequence (DNA): TGCGCCAGCAGTCCCATGGACAGGGGGCTAAACACCGGGGAGCTGTTTTTT. Translated: CASSPMDRGLNTGELFF.

The J gene is TRBJ2-1, the V gene TRBV11-1; no clear D gene. This CDR3 comprises 13 residues. V was clipped by 1 base and J by 5 bases, with 6 bases between them. Per germline, CDR1 SGHAT and CDR2 FQDESV (reference sequence). This CDR3 is CASSLGRDNEQFF. CDR3 coding DNA: TGTGCCAGCAGCTTAGGGCGCGACAATGAGCAGTTCTTC.

The CDR3 sequence: CASTDRTNEQFF. DNA of the CDR3: TGTGCCAGTACAGATCGGACGAATGAGCAGTTCTTC. This chain connects TRBV11-3 to TRBJ2-1; D is uncertain. V lost 9 bases and J lost 7, with 13 bases in between. Germline CDR1 and CDR2: SGHNT and YENEEA. This CDR3 region has 12 residues.

The genes are TRBV3-1 and TRBJ1-2; D is possibly TRBD1 (6 bases). V lost 10 bases and J 2 bases, leaving 11 bases between the germline ends. This CDR3 comprises 12 residues. Germline lookup yields CDR1 LGHDT and CDR2 YNNKEL (reference sequence). The CDR3 DNA sequence: TGTGCCACAGAGGGGGAAAACTATGGCTACACCTTC. Translation gives CATEGENYGYTF.